This entry concerns a single TCR beta chain. This record belongs to a study of beta chain features in type 1 diabetes. One heparinised draw, averaging roughly 100 mL, was taken per donor. Researchers reported sorting CD4+ naive, central memory, regulatory and stem cell-like memory cells via CD45RO/CCR7/CD25/CD127/CD95/CD27. Of the isolated RNA, all was reverse transcribed, and so the sequenced material was expressed TCRB transcripts. Here immunoSEQ multiplex PCR was the method, and the copy in TCRdb shows in-frame clones only, minus some. In the table there are under 450,000 clones, roughly 15% of which are singletons. The clonotype originates from a woman between 18 and 29 years old in good health. Sequencing was done on a sample of naive CD4+ T cells from blood.

This CDR3 reads CASSAPGGMNTEAFF. The DNA for the CDR3 is TGTGCCAGCAGCGCGCCAGGGGGCATGAACACTGAAGCTTTCTTT. The rearrangement uses TRBV7-2 and TRBJ1-1, with 8 bases identical to TRBD1. Germline values: CDR1 SGHTA, CDR2 FQGNSA. V was pared by 5 bases and J by 0 bases, with 5 bases of the junction left unmatched. CDR3 length: 15 residues.